This T cell receptor (beta chain) comes out of a study of CD8+ T cells in alopecia areata. Study as a whole: Those treated were given oral tofacitinib at 5 to 10 mg twice daily. Whole-study results and caveats: Alphabeta T cells residing in normal skin are also sequenced in scalp samples. In patients, TCRs were shared less clearly than in mice, and HLA may possibly be involved.

It was cDNA, reverse transcribed from extracted RNA, that served as the sequencing template. Data came from immunoSEQ multiplex PCR; TCRdb stores just in-frame clones and leaves some out. The sample records some 210,000 clones, around 62% being singletons. This clone was seen only a few times. Its antigen is undetermined. Germline loops: CDR1 MDHEN, CDR2 SYDVKM. V gave up 6 bases and J gave up 0 bases, with 3 bases separating them. This CDR3 has 12 amino acids. This receptor was identified in a human donor with alopecia areata. The starting material was CD4+ T cells sorted from blood, obtained at week 0. The V call is TRBV28, the J call TRBJ1-5; D call uncertain. CDR3 nucleotide sequence: TGTGCCAGCAGCGTTAGCAATCAGCCCCAGCATTTT. It yields the protein CASSVSNQPQHF.